The sequence of this T cell receptor beta chain was determined in a study of cytomegalovirus exposure and HLA in healthy donors. Study results and limitations: Based on reports, TCR beta sequences accurately predicted HLA-A and HLA-B alleles for most subjects. CMV serostatus was the only immune exposure information that was available. For TCR beta chains, V- and J-gene trimming was later linked to a missense DCLRE1C variant.

In the PCR, 60 Vbeta and 13 Jbeta primers were used. Sequenced by immunoSEQ multiplex PCR; TCRdb stores in-frame clones only, minus some. This sample has roughly 130,000 clones, with around 84% found just once. The CDR3 is 15 amino acids. Germline V gives CDR1 MGHDK, CDR2 SYGVNS. Trimming took 2 bases from V and 3 from J, leaving 11 bases between them. This clone is judged medium-sized (0.01 to 0.1%). The antigen remains unidentified. The TCR was taken from a woman younger than 35 in good health and CMV-seropositive. Material: PBMCs. The chain couples TRBV25-1 to TRBJ1-5, with D possibly matching TRBD1 (5 bases). CDR3 in amino acids: CASSETGGDNQPQHF. The CDR3 bases are TGTGCCAGCAGTGAAACCGGGGGGGACAATCAGCCCCAGCATTTT.